This section outlines one T cell receptor (beta chain) sequence together with its context. Its antigen is unknown. No much larger clone is present one base from it, and per-base qualities are unavailable. The data were obtained in a study of shared clonotypes between healthy human individuals (dated by TCRdb to about 2020). Regarding the study in general: The cohort comprised two women and a few men aged 18 to 49 years. For each donor, CD4 naive and CD4 memory were each run on three plates, CD8 naive on two plates, and CD8 memory on one plate. The study deeply sequenced blood TCR repertoires of five healthy adults to estimate repertoire size and the extent of clonotype sharing between individuals. To increase sequencing depth and limit assay-specific biases, TCR repertoire library preparation and sequencing were carried out by different laboratories using diverse techniques. Leukapheresis yielded between about 0.85 and 10 billion PBMCs per donor.

Donors were healthy HIV-negative adults with no recently reported acute infections or vaccinations. Every donor was a Caucasian adult living in Nashville, Tennessee, USA. CD4+ T cells were enriched by magnetic negative selection; naive cells were then positively selected on CD45RA, and the negative fraction formed the memory subset. After blood collection by leukapheresis, PBMCs were isolated using Ficoll-Histopaque density gradient centrifugation and then cryopreserved in the vapor phase of liquid nitrogen. Purity and quantity of every magnetically sorted T cell population were checked by analytical flow cytometry. Genomic DNA was isolated from each sorted fraction and quantified by UV absorbance on a Nanodrop 2000c. Using the deep immunoSEQ assay, multiplex PCR amplified TCR CDR3 regions from genomic DNA. Extracted genomic DNA from each cell subset was spread evenly across all wells of several immunoSEQ 96-well plates, with each plate serving as a replicate. Each replicate PCR for sorted subsets received approximately 220 ng genomic DNA, equal to 28,000 or so T cell genomes. Purified libraries were quantified with a Qubit 3.0 fluorometer, sized on a Bioanalyzer 2100, and re-quantified with the KAPA Library Quantification kit. Every immunoSEQ 96-well plate was sequenced on a dedicated single-read 150-cycle Illumina NextSeq 550 flow cell. As for how the authors treated the data: Because only junctional sequences without quality scores were contained in the immunoSEQ output, filtering matching that applied to full-length reads could not be performed. To assign V/J genes and CDR3, sequences were annotated using PyIR, a Python wrapper for IgBLAST v1.9, with IMGT germline references. Reads were removed for weak V/J assignments (E-value above 1e-6), missing CDR3, stop codons, out-of-frame junctions, or ambiguous translated residues. A V3J clonotype was defined by an identical inferred V gene, J gene, and CDR3 amino acid sequence. To compute the percentage overlap between repertoires, the number of shared unique clonotypes was divided by the size of the smaller repertoire. RTK rarefaction, the Chao1 estimator, and Recon v2.1 estimates of unobserved clonotypes were used to assess repertoire richness. For all TCRbeta clonotypes obtained by the gDNA method from a handful of donors, generation probabilities were computed with OLGA. TCRdb provides this immuneACCESS table in a form limited to in-frame rearrangements. Some clones are lacking; in checked studies, under half of them reflect an unresolved V gene, and why the rest are absent is not known. V, J and clone size are taken as reported in that table, and D and trimming were inferred from the DNA itself. For this sample the table gives some 2,100,000 clones, of which roughly 95% were detected only once. Roughly 0.13% of the sample comes from the top ten.

Beyond this particular receptor, the publication reports: Naive subsets generally had larger estimated clonotype richness than memory subsets. Only blood was sampled, and tissue TCR repertoires likely differ from those in blood. Even with the large sequencing depth, rarefaction of the sorted-subset datasets indicated that sequencing was incomplete. When several donors were compared, the shared fraction of clonotypes was roughly 4.8% for naive CD4, 3% to 4% for naive CD8, about 2.4% for memory CD4, and approximately 0.4% for memory CD8. Clonotypes shared by all four sorted-subset donors showed higher generation probabilities than non-shared clonotypes. The small number of donors limited the genetic and exposure-history diversity represented. Pairwise subsampling indicated that sequencing depth was expected to affect the degree of clonotype sharing among donors.

Trimming costs V 1 base and J 5 bases, and their ends lie 14 bases apart. The germline V gene supplies CDR1 SGHNT and CDR2 YENEEA. The CDR3 holds 15 amino acids from the cysteine to the phenylalanine. Only the CDR3 DNA stays, 45 bases, in frame from base 1. The receptor's source is a man aged 18 to 30 in good health. The sequencing sample was made of naive CD4+ T cells sorted from blood. The cell subset or site label, read with the paper, signifies: CD45RA+ positively selected. The chain joins TRBV11-3 to TRBJ2-5, and possibly TRBD2, on 6 matching bases. The CDR3 reads CASSLGGREGETQYF. The DNA reads TGTGCCAGCAGCTTAGGAGGGCGGGAAGGGGAGACCCAGTACTTC.